This paragraph reports one TCR beta chain. The CDR3 runs to 15 residues. V lost 1 base to trimming and J lost 1 base, with 9 bases between them. Looked up from germline, CDR1 is SGHDT and CDR2 is YYEEEE. These data come from a study of blood T cell repertoires in COVID-19. Study details: The United States, Italy and Spain provided the acute and convalescent COVID-19 samples.

As originally analysed: Reference gene primer amplification yielded estimated nucleated cell counts. Sequencing was performed with immunoSEQ multiplex PCR; in TCRdb, only in-frame clones are kept and a portion is missing. That table is the source of V, J and clone size, and D and trimming were worked out from the DNA. The profile shows some 370,000 clones, roughly 90% of them singletons. The TCR sequence derives from a man aged 40-50 years with acute or convalescent COVID-19. This chain connects TRBV5-6 to TRBJ2-1; perhaps TRBD1 as D (5 bases). The sample comprised peripheral blood. The CDR3 protein is CASSLLQGSYNEQFF. The CDR3 nucleotides read TGTGCCAGCAGCTTGTTGCAGGGATCCTACAATGAGCAGTTCTTC.